This T cell receptor (beta chain) stems from a study of immune cell composition in non-small cell lung cancer. Notes on the study in general: TIL tumour reactivity correlated with maximal tumour-associated clone frequency in adenocarcinoma. Tumour-associated clones >0.5% occurred in roughly 30% of adenocarcinomas, 75% of squamous.

Normal lung was taken at the farthest possible site, at least 3 cm from tumour. In this sample, this clone turned up a few times. What it binds is not known. Some clones are missing from TCRdb's copy, which holds only in-frame ones; the method was immunoSEQ multiplex PCR. The top ten clones hold 6.4% of a sample with about 5,900 clones, roughly 85% of them seen once. Germline CDR1 reads SGHNT; CDR2 reads YENEEA. V shed 5 bases, J shed 4 bases, and the junction held 13 bases outside the gene matches. The CDR3 consists of 16 residues. The clonotype comes from a human donor with non-small cell lung cancer. The chain couples TRBV11-3 to TRBJ1-1; 7 bases match TRBD1. Input material: non-adjacent lung tissue. CDR3 DNA: TGTGCCAGCAGCCGTGGGAAGGGGGCGGGGAGCACTGAAGCTTTCTTT. It translates to CASSRGKGAGSTEAFF.